Following are 25 T cell receptor beta chains from one sample sequenced in a study of T cell responses to AZD1222 COVID-19 vaccine. Sequenced by immunoSEQ multiplex PCR; TCRdb stores in-frame clones only, minus some. The sample shows around 160,000 clones, more than 75% of them seen only once. The sequences come from peripheral blood, collected on day 0 of AZD1222 vaccination. These receptors were taken from an adult in good health.

V gene TRBV5-6 combines with J gene TRBJ1-5, with D tentatively TRBD1 (5 bases). Germline V gene sequence: CDR1 SGHDT, CDR2 YYEEEE. V lost 1 base and J lost 3, with 11 bases in between. This CDR3 region has 15 residues. CDR3 in DNA: TGTGCCAGCAGCTTGACGTGGGGACCCAATCAGCCCCAGCATTTT. The encoded protein is CASSLTWGPNQPQHF.

V gene TRBV28 combines with J gene TRBJ1-2; D not certain. The CDR3 is 13 residues long. With 3 bases removed from V and 7 bases from J, the gap between germline ends came to 12 bases. Per germline, CDR1 MDHEN and CDR2 SYDVKM. The CDR3 nucleotides are TGTGCCAGCAGTTTGGTAAGGGTTCGTGGCTACACCTTC. Residues: CASSLVRVRGYTF.

The J gene is TRBJ2-3, the V gene TRBV9; D might be TRBD2 (6 bases). Trimming cost V 4 bases and J 2 bases, with 20 bases left between them. The CDR3 is made up of 17 amino acids. Per the germline V gene, CDR1 is SGDLS and CDR2 is YYNGEE. CDR3 region: CASSPSWASANTDTQYF. The CDR3, as DNA: TGTGCCAGCAGCCCATCTTGGGCTAGCGCAAACACAGATACGCAGTATTTT. Supplemented by reference TRBV9 and TRBJ2-3, the full variable domain reads DSGVTQTPKHLITATGQRVTLRCSPRSGDLSVYWYQQSLDQGLQFLIQYYNGEERAKGNILERFSAQQFPDLHSELNLSSLELGDSALYFCASSPSWASANTDTQYFGPGTRLTVL.

This clone was picked up one time. The CDR3 spells CASSETYADGYTF. CDR3 coding DNA: TGTGCCAGCAGTGAAACGTATGCGGATGGCTACACCTTC. This chain uses TRBV6-1 with TRBJ1-2, with D hard to call. Germline V CDR1 and CDR2: MNHNS, SASEGT. With 2 bases removed from V and 6 bases from J, the gap between germline ends came to 10 bases. The CDR3 contains 13 residues.

The chain employs TRBV14 and TRBJ2-7, with D perhaps being TRBD1 or TRBD2 (5 bases each). The germline V gene encodes CDR1 SGHDN and CDR2 FVKESK. Trimming removed 5 bases at V and 2 bases at J, with 13 bases between. The CDR3 is made up of 14 amino acids. The CDR3 here is CASSSPTGPYEQYF. CDR3 DNA: TGTGCCAGCAGCTCCCCGACGGGACCCTACGAGCAGTACTTC.

The gene calls are TRBV5-5 and TRBJ1-2; D uncertain. Germline V CDR1 and CDR2: SGHKS, YYEKEE (reference sequence). The CDR3 consists of 12 residues. Trimming shortened V by 4 bases and J by 6 bases, and 10 bases separated the two germline ends. CDR3 amino acids: CASSPPSDGYTF. CDR3 bases: TGTGCCAGCAGCCCTCCCAGTGATGGCTACACCTTC.

The chain is built from TRBV11-3 and TRBJ2-1, with 11 bases identical to TRBD1. With 3 bases clipped from V and 9 bases from J, the junction kept 7 bases outside the gene matches. The CDR3 has 15 amino acids. The germline gives CDR1 SGHNT, CDR2 YENEEA. The CDR3 spells CASSLRGQGESEQFF. The CDR3 DNA reads as TGTGCCAGCAGCTTGAGGGGACAGGGGGAGTCTGAGCAGTTCTTC.

V usage is TRBV16 and J usage is TRBJ1-2; D gene ambiguous. The CDR3 has 14 amino acids. Trimming cost V 0 bases and J 8 bases, with 13 bases left between them. Germline CDR1 and CDR2: KGHSY and FQNENV. The CDR3 nucleotides read TGTGCCAGCAGCCAATCGGCGGGCGGGCTCGGCTACACCTTC. Translation gives CASSQSAGGLGYTF.

The gene calls are TRBV9 and TRBJ2-3, with D possibly called TRBD1 or TRBD2 (5 bases each). Trimming took 1 base from V and 5 from J, leaving 14 bases between them. The CDR3 is 15 amino acids. CDR1 and CDR2 from the germline V gene are SGDLS and YYNGEE. The CDR3 protein is CASSVWGSGKDTQYF. In nucleotides, the CDR3 is TGTGCCAGCAGCGTATGGGGGAGCGGCAAAGATACGCAGTATTTT.

The chain couples TRBV7-9 to TRBJ1-4; TRBD1 aligns across 8 bases. Germline V lookup: CDR1 SEHNR, CDR2 FQNEAQ (reference sequence). The trim removed 5 bases at V and 13 bases at J, leaving 21 bases unmatched. CDR3 length: 17 amino acids. DNA of the CDR3: TGTGCCAGCAGCCAACCCCCCGGGGGACAGGCTGGCTTGGGACTGTTTTTT. The encoded protein is CASSQPPGGQAGLGLFF.

This clone was observed a single time. Other DNA sequences within the sample encode an identical CDR3. The chain links TRBV7-3 to TRBJ2-5, with 7 bases identical to TRBD2. The CDR3 has 14 residues. V was pared by 1 base and J by 2 bases, with 1 base of the junction left unmatched. Per germline, CDR1 SGHTA and CDR2 FQGTGA. The DNA for the CDR3 is TGTGCCAGCAGCTTAATGGGGGGGCAAGAGACCCAGTACTTC. Its translation is CASSLMGGQETQYF.

V gene TRBV10-3 combines with J gene TRBJ2-2; D is undetermined. CDR3 length equals 15 residues. Per the germline V gene, CDR1 is ENHRY and CDR2 is SYGVKD. V lost 6 bases and J 1 base, leaving 12 bases between the germline ends. The CDR3 sequence is CAISDNHENTGELFF. CDR3 DNA sequence: TGTGCCATCAGCGATAACCATGAGAACACCGGGGAGCTGTTTTTT.

V gene TRBV2 combines with J gene TRBJ2-7; D unclear. Deletions cut 4 bases from V and 2 bases from J, with 12 bases between. Germline V gene data show CDR1 as SNHLY and CDR2 as FYNNEI. The CDR3 length is 14 residues. The CDR3 DNA follows: TGTGCCAGCAGTGGTGGCAGGCTAACCTACGAGCAGTACTTC. It translates to CASSGGRLTYEQYF. Looking up the rest from reference TRBV2 and TRBJ2-7 gives the full variable domain: EPEVTQTPSHQVTQMGQEVILRCVPISNHLYFYWYRQILGQKVEFLVSFYNNEISEKSEIFDDQFSVERPDGSNFTLKIRSTKLEDSAMYFCASSGGRLTYEQYFGPGTRLTVT.

The genes are TRBV11-2 and TRBJ1-2; D is unclear. The CDR3 has 13 amino acids. Trimming took off 3 bases at V and 4 bases at J, with 9 bases between the two ends. CDR1 is SGHAT, CDR2 FQNNGV, per germline. CDR3 in DNA: TGTGCCAGCAGCTTGGTCAGGAGCTATGGCTACACCTTC. Translation gives CASSLVRSYGYTF.

The rearrangement joins TRBV18 to TRBJ1-1; perhaps TRBD1 as D (5 bases). Germline CDR1 is KGHSH and CDR2 is LQKENI. CDR3 length: 12 residues. Trimming cost V 2 bases and J 8 bases, with 9 bases left between them. CDR3 nucleotide sequence: TGTGCCAGCTCACCAAGGGACTTCGAAGCTTTCTTT. Residues: CASSPRDFEAFF.

The chain joins TRBV4-3 to TRBJ2-5; maybe TRBD2 (6 bases). Trimming took off 1 base at V and 5 bases at J, with 11 bases between the two ends. Looked up from germline, CDR1 is LGHNA and CDR2 is YSLEER. The CDR3 contains 14 residues. The CDR3 bases are TGCGCCAGCAGCCAAGCGGGGGTGGGTGAGACCCAGTACTTC. This gives the protein CASSQAGVGETQYF.

The rearrangement joins TRBV24-1 to TRBJ1-4; 7 bases are shared with TRBD1. Germline CDR1 is KGHDR and CDR2 is SFDVKD. The CDR3 runs to 15 residues. V shed 3 bases and J 7 bases; nucleotides not matched to a gene: 7. In nucleotides, the CDR3 is TGTGCCACCAGTGATACACAGGGGCCGGCTGAAAAACTGTTTTTT. Its translation: CATSDTQGPAEKLFF.

The rearrangement uses TRBV3-1 (or the pseudogene TRBV3-2) and TRBJ1-2; 7 nucleotides line up with TRBD1. The CDR3 length is 13 residues. The V gene end was trimmed by 2 bases and the J gene end by 6 bases; junction bases not matched to a gene: 3. Germline-derived CDR1 and CDR2 are LGHDT and YNNKEL (reference sequence). DNA for the CDR3: TGTGCCAGCAGCCAAACGACAGGGAATGGCTACACCTTC. Translated, it gives CASSQTTGNGYTF.

The genes are TRBV4-2 and TRBJ2-3; 9 positions match TRBD2. CDR1 is LGHNA and CDR2 is YNFKEQ in the germline V gene. The CDR3 is 16 amino acids. Trimming took 1 base from V and 6 from J; bases not matched to a gene: 8. Written as DNA, the CDR3 is TGTGCCAGCAGCCAAGGCCGGCTAGCGGGATCGGATACGCAGTATTTT. Translated, it gives CASSQGRLAGSDTQYF.

The V call is TRBV7-9, the J call TRBJ2-7; 7 bases are shared with TRBD1. Germline loops: CDR1 SEHNR, CDR2 FQNEAQ (reference sequence). This CDR3 region has 13 residues. V shed 2 bases, J shed 12 bases, and the junction held 10 bases outside the gene matches. The CDR3 DNA is TGTGCCAGCAGCTTACCCGGGACCGGGACAGCGTACTTC. Protein product: CASSLPGTGTAYF.

The chain recombines TRBV14 with TRBJ1-3, with TRBD1 as a possible D gene (5 bases). Germline CDR1 and CDR2: SGHDN and FVKESK. Trimming took off 4 bases at V and 0 bases at J, with 10 bases between the two ends. CDR3 length: 15 residues. The CDR3 region is CASSPSGLSGNTIYF. The CDR3 coding sequence is TGTGCCAGCAGCCCTTCGGGACTCTCTGGAAACACCATATATTTT.

The chain carries TRBV24-1 and TRBJ2-3; D uncertain. The CDR3 runs 13 residues. V lost 2 bases and J 11 bases, leaving 13 bases between the germline ends. The germline gives CDR1 KGHDR, CDR2 SFDVKD. Here the CDR3 reads CATSDYSELEQYF. DNA of the CDR3: TGTGCCACCAGTGATTATTCGGAATTGGAGCAGTATTTT.

The V call is TRBV10-1, the J call TRBJ1-3; maybe TRBD1 (5 bases). In germline, CDR1 is WNHNN, CDR2 SYGVQD (reference sequence). CDR3 size: 16 residues. Trimming cost V 9 bases and J 0 bases, with 18 bases left between them. The CDR3 here is CASLERDGYSGNTIYF. DNA of the CDR3: TGCGCCAGTCTTGAAAGGGACGGCTACTCTGGAAACACCATATATTTT.

The chain combines TRBV7-2 with TRBJ2-7; D is possibly TRBD1 (6 bases). V dropped 3 bases and J dropped 1 base, with 16 bases sitting between them. The CDR3 spans 16 residues. Germline lookup yields CDR1 SGHTA and CDR2 FQGNSA. The CDR3 sequence: CASSLGRTVVSYEQYF. CDR3 in DNA: TGTGCCAGCAGCTTGGGCCGGACAGTAGTATCCTACGAGCAGTACTTC. Looking up the rest from reference TRBV7-2 and TRBJ2-7 gives the full variable domain: GAGVSQSPSNKVTEKGKDVELRCDPISGHTALYWYRQSLGQGLEFLIYFQGNSAPDKSGLPSDRFSAERTGGSVSTLTIQRTQQEDSAVYLCASSLGRTVVSYEQYFGPGTRLTVT.

In nucleotides, the CDR3 is TGCGCCAGCAGCCAAGATTTAGGGAGCCGGGGGTCCTATGGCTACACCTTC. Translated, it gives CASSQDLGSRGSYGYTF. This chain connects TRBV4-3 to TRBJ1-2; TRBD1 is a possible D gene (5 bases). This CDR3 is 17 amino acids long. The germline CDR1 and CDR2 sequences are LGHNA and YSLEER. V lost 0 bases and J lost 4, with 18 bases in between.